This T cell receptor beta chain is from a study of T cells after yellow fever vaccination. Turning to this clonotype: The antigen is unknown.

The CDR3 totals 15 residues. The V and J ends lost 7 bases and 8 bases, in that order; junction bases with no gene match: 12. Germline V gene sequence: CDR1 SEHNR, CDR2 FQNEAQ (reference sequence). Findings of the study overall: Booster samples showed a return of most primary-vaccination clones (around 96% CD4, about 85% CD8). It was the secondary response that reached its peak faster, day 5 versus 15, but it was weaker.

TCRdb called the 5' RACE reads again in MiXCR, with one record for every CDR3 protein. The repertoire includes about 170,000 distinct CDR3 sequences, approximately 10% of them detected once, and 30% to 45% sits in the top ten. The rearrangement joins TRBV7-9 to TRBJ2-1; 9 bases agree with TRBD2. This TCR was recovered from a man between 18 and 29 years old who received the YFV17D yellow fever vaccine. Here the sequenced sample was CD8+ T cells sorted from PBMCs, taken 15 days after the yellow fever booster vaccination. CDR3 coding DNA: TGTGCCAGCACCCCCCGTTTGCGGGGGGGTCATGAGCAGTTCTTC. Residues: CASTPRLRGGHEQFF.